Listed below are T cell receptor beta chains from one sample, sequenced in a study of human T cells and chemical hapten exposure. TCRdb reprocessed the RACE reads via MiXCR and lists one record per CDR3 protein. The sample shows under 450,000 distinct CDR3 sequences, about 6.3% of them seen only once. This sample comprised whole blood, obtained in connection with sensitization to the hapten diphenylcyclopropenone (DPC). The receptors were gathered from a woman between 18 and 29 years old with alopecia areata. Some clones in this sample may be carry-over from other donors' samples. The CDR3 runs from the conserved cysteine through the conserved F or W. D genes are given only for firm matches. Clone size is given for some rows only: seen once, a few or many times, or a class if the clone is expanded.

abundance: NA; j_gene: TRBJ2-7; d_gene: TRBD1; v_gene: TRBV20-1; len: 13; CDR3nt: TGCAGTGCTCCCCGGGGACAGGGCCACGAGCAGTACTTC; CDR3aa: CSAPRGQGHEQYF
abundance: many; j_gene: TRBJ1-2; d_gene: NA; v_gene: TRBV6-6; len: 14; CDR3nt: TGTGCCAGCAGTTACACCCCACAGGACTATGGCTACACCTTC; CDR3aa: CASSYTPQDYGYTF
abundance: few; j_gene: TRBJ1-2; d_gene: NA; v_gene: TRBV18; len: 14; CDR3nt: TGTGCCAGCTCACCGCCAGGGGCCCATCGGGGCTACACCTTC; CDR3aa: CASSPPGAHRGYTF
abundance: many; j_gene: TRBJ2-6; d_gene: TRBD2; v_gene: TRBV4-3; len: 17; CDR3nt: TGCGCCAGCAGTGGAACTAGCGGTATCTCTGGGGCCAACGTCCTGACTTTC; CDR3aa: CASSGTSGISGANVLTF
abundance: few; j_gene: TRBJ2-1; d_gene: NA; v_gene: TRBV5-1; len: 15; CDR3nt: TGCGCCAGCAGCTTGGTGCGTATCGGGTACAATGAGCAGTTCTTC; CDR3aa: CASSLVRIGYNEQFF
abundance: NA; j_gene: TRBJ2-7; d_gene: TRBD1; v_gene: TRBV28; len: 13; CDR3nt: TGTGCCAGCAGTTTGCAGGGGGCGGGCGAGCAGTACTTC; CDR3aa: CASSLQGAGEQYF
abundance: many; j_gene: TRBJ2-3; d_gene: NA; v_gene: TRBV6-2/TRBV6-3; len: 13; CDR3nt: TGTGCCAGCAGTTACGACAGACTCAATACGCAGTATTTT; CDR3aa: CASSYDRLNTQYF
abundance: few; j_gene: TRBJ2-2; d_gene: NA; v_gene: TRBV12-3/TRBV12-4; len: 15; CDR3nt: TGTGCCAGCAGTCCAGGGGGGGGGAACACCGGGGAGCTGTTTTTT; CDR3aa: CASSPGGGNTGELFF
abundance: NA; j_gene: TRBJ1-2; d_gene: NA; v_gene: TRBV7-8; len: 14; CDR3nt: TGTGCCAGCAGCTCCCAGTGGGCCGGCTATGGCTACACCTTC; CDR3aa: CASSSQWAGYGYTF
abundance: few; j_gene: TRBJ2-2; d_gene: TRBD2; v_gene: TRBV6-6; len: 18; CDR3nt: TGTGCCAGCAGTTACTCGATGATCGGCAGGGAGGGGACCGGGGAGCTGTTTTTT; CDR3aa: CASSYSMIGREGTGELFF
abundance: NA; j_gene: TRBJ1-1; d_gene: NA; v_gene: TRBV9; len: 14; CDR3nt: TGTGCCAGCAGCGCCGGGGGGCTGGACACTGAAGCTTTCTTT; CDR3aa: CASSAGGLDTEAFF
abundance: NA; j_gene: TRBJ1-1; d_gene: NA; v_gene: TRBV4-1; len: 14; CDR3nt: TGCGCCAGCAGCCAAGTAAGAGGGAACACTGAAGCTTTCTTT; CDR3aa: CASSQVRGNTEAFF
abundance: many; j_gene: TRBJ2-3; d_gene: TRBD2; v_gene: TRBV2; len: 18; CDR3nt: TGTGCCAGCAGTGAATTGGCTAGCGGGGGGGCCGCAACAGATACGCAGTATTTT; CDR3aa: CASSELASGGAATDTQYF
abundance: NA; j_gene: TRBJ2-1; d_gene: NA; v_gene: TRBV20-1; len: 15; CDR3nt: TGCAGTGCTAGAGATCTGACAGTTTCCTACAATGAGCAGTTCTTC; CDR3aa: CSARDLTVSYNEQFF
abundance: few; j_gene: TRBJ2-1; d_gene: NA; v_gene: TRBV3-1; len: 14; CDR3nt: TGTGCCAGCAGCCACTCCGGGGGCGTCCATGAGCAGTTCTTC; CDR3aa: CASSHSGGVHEQFF
abundance: NA; j_gene: TRBJ1-6; d_gene: NA; v_gene: TRBV6-5; len: 14; CDR3nt: TGTGCCAGCAGTTATGGGGGGCTCAATTCACCCCTCCACTTT; CDR3aa: CASSYGGLNSPLHF
abundance: NA; j_gene: TRBJ2-5; d_gene: TRBD2; v_gene: TRBV6-1; len: 19; CDR3nt: TGTGCCAGCAGCTTTTTCCCCACCGGGACTATACCCTTAGAAGAGACCCAGTACTTC; CDR3aa: CASSFFPTGTIPLEETQYF
abundance: many; j_gene: TRBJ1-5; d_gene: NA; v_gene: TRBV6-2/TRBV6-3; len: 14; CDR3nt: TGTGCCAGCACCACCGGAGAGGTTTGGCAGCCCCAGCATTTT; CDR3aa: CASTTGEVWQPQHF
abundance: many; j_gene: TRBJ1-2; d_gene: TRBD1; v_gene: TRBV12-3/TRBV12-4; len: 13; CDR3nt: TGTGCCAGCCTAACAGGGGGCGGTGGTGGCTACACCTTC; CDR3aa: CASLTGGGGGYTF
abundance: many; j_gene: TRBJ1-4; d_gene: NA; v_gene: TRBV15; len: 13; CDR3nt: TGTGCCACCGGGAGAGGAGCGGTTGAAAAACTGTTTTTT; CDR3aa: CATGRGAVEKLFF
abundance: NA; j_gene: TRBJ1-5; d_gene: TRBD1; v_gene: TRBV20-1; len: 16; CDR3nt: TGCAGTGCTAGGGCTTACGGACAGGGCGGAAATCAGCCCCAGCATTTT; CDR3aa: CSARAYGQGGNQPQHF
abundance: many; j_gene: TRBJ1-2; d_gene: TRBD1; v_gene: TRBV27; len: 14; CDR3nt: TGTGCCAGCAGTCCGACACAGGGGATTCTTGGCTACACCTTC; CDR3aa: CASSPTQGILGYTF
abundance: few; j_gene: TRBJ2-1; d_gene: NA; v_gene: TRBV10-3; len: 13; CDR3nt: TGTGCCGTCCACCGGGACATCAGGGAGGAGCAGTTCTTC; CDR3aa: CAVHRDIREEQFF
abundance: many; j_gene: TRBJ1-5; d_gene: NA; v_gene: TRBV7-2; len: 15; CDR3nt: TGTGCCAGCAGCCCCAGGGGCGCTTTGAATCAGCCCCAGCATTTT; CDR3aa: CASSPRGALNQPQHF
abundance: many; j_gene: TRBJ1-1; d_gene: NA; v_gene: TRBV20-1; len: 15; CDR3nt: TGCAGTGCTAGACTGACAGGATGGGGACACACTGAAGCTTTCTTT; CDR3aa: CSARLTGWGHTEAFF
abundance: NA; j_gene: TRBJ1-4; d_gene: NA; v_gene: TRBV12-3/TRBV12-4; len: 12; CDR3nt: TGTGCCAGCAGGCGATTACCGGGAGGGTTGTTTTTT; CDR3aa: CASRRLPGGLFF
abundance: many; j_gene: TRBJ2-3; d_gene: TRBD2; v_gene: TRBV10-3; len: 15; CDR3nt: TGTGCCATCAGTGAGTCCAGCGGGGGCACAGATACGCAGTATTTT; CDR3aa: CAISESSGGTDTQYF
abundance: few; j_gene: TRBJ1-2; d_gene: NA; v_gene: TRBV3-1; len: 16; CDR3nt: TGTGCCAGCAGCCAAGGTCCTGATGGAGGGAACTATGGCTACACCTTC; CDR3aa: CASSQGPDGGNYGYTF
abundance: NA; j_gene: TRBJ2-7; d_gene: TRBD1; v_gene: TRBV29-1; len: 14; CDR3nt: TGCAGCGTTACCCTCAGGACAGGGGGCCGCGAGCAGTACTTC; CDR3aa: CSVTLRTGGREQYF
abundance: few; j_gene: TRBJ1-4; d_gene: NA; v_gene: TRBV4-3; len: 19; CDR3nt: TGCGCCAGCAGCCAAGGGAATATAGCCCACACAGCAACTAATGAAAAACTGTTTTTT; CDR3aa: CASSQGNIAHTATNEKLFF
abundance: NA; j_gene: TRBJ2-4; d_gene: TRBD2; v_gene: TRBV28; len: 14; CDR3nt: TGTGCCAGCAGTTGGGGCGGGGGGGAAAACATTCAGTACTTC; CDR3aa: CASSWGGGENIQYF
abundance: few; j_gene: TRBJ1-2; d_gene: NA; v_gene: TRBV29-1; len: 12; CDR3nt: TGCAGCGTGAAGGGGCAGACCTATGGCTACACCTTC; CDR3aa: CSVKGQTYGYTF
abundance: many; j_gene: TRBJ2-3; d_gene: NA; v_gene: TRBV10-3; len: 15; CDR3nt: TGTGCCATCGCACCTAGCAGGGGGTTGGAGGGTACGCAGTATTTT; CDR3aa: CAIAPSRGLEGTQYF
abundance: many; j_gene: TRBJ1-3; d_gene: NA; v_gene: TRBV18; len: 16; CDR3nt: TGTGCCAGCTCACCACCGGCCGCCCTCTCTGGAAACACCATATATTTT; CDR3aa: CASSPPAALSGNTIYF
abundance: few; j_gene: TRBJ2-6; d_gene: NA; v_gene: TRBV4-2; len: 16; CDR3nt: TGTGCCAGCAGCCAAGATAGGCTCTCTGGGGCCAACGTCCTGACTTTC; CDR3aa: CASSQDRLSGANVLTF
abundance: few; j_gene: TRBJ2-3; d_gene: TRBD1; v_gene: TRBV7-9; len: 16; CDR3nt: TGTGCCAGCAGCTCTGGGACAGGGCGGGTAGAAGATACGCAGTATTTT; CDR3aa: CASSSGTGRVEDTQYF
abundance: once; j_gene: TRBJ1-3; d_gene: NA; v_gene: TRBV2; len: 13; CDR3nt: TGTGCCAGCAGCTCCGTGGGGGGAAACACCATATATTTT; CDR3aa: CASSSVGGNTIYF
abundance: few; j_gene: TRBJ1-4; d_gene: NA; v_gene: TRBV5-1; len: 17; CDR3nt: TGCGCCAGCAGCTTGGGATCCAGGAGGTGGACTAATGAAAAACTGTTTTTT; CDR3aa: CASSLGSRRWTNEKLFF
abundance: many; j_gene: TRBJ2-5; d_gene: NA; v_gene: TRBV5-6; len: 17; CDR3nt: TGTGCCAGCAGCTTGGTCGGAGGGGGAGCGGTACAAGAGACCCAGTACTTC; CDR3aa: CASSLVGGGAVQETQYF
abundance: NA; j_gene: TRBJ2-7; d_gene: TRBD2; v_gene: TRBV10-3; len: 15; CDR3nt: TGTGCCATCAGTGATCGAATAGCGGGCTCCTACGAGCAGTACTTC; CDR3aa: CAISDRIAGSYEQYF
abundance: NA; j_gene: TRBJ1-1; d_gene: NA; v_gene: TRBV11-3; len: 13; CDR3nt: TGTGCCAGCAGCCTAACCGCTAGGGCGGAAGCTTTCTTT; CDR3aa: CASSLTARAEAFF
abundance: few; j_gene: TRBJ1-1; d_gene: NA; v_gene: TRBV3-1; len: 14; CDR3nt: TGTGCCAGCAGCCGAGACCCAGAAGACACTGAAGCTTTCTTT; CDR3aa: CASSRDPEDTEAFF
abundance: NA; j_gene: TRBJ1-4; d_gene: NA; v_gene: TRBV7-5; len: 18; CDR3nt: NA; CDR3aa: CISVPEAYPGTGEEKLFF
abundance: many; j_gene: TRBJ1-5; d_gene: NA; v_gene: TRBV6-2/TRBV6-3; len: 16; CDR3nt: TGTGCCAGCAGCGAGGGAACTGGTCCCAGCAATCAGCCCCAGCATTTT; CDR3aa: CASSEGTGPSNQPQHF
abundance: NA; j_gene: TRBJ1-1; d_gene: NA; v_gene: TRBV20-1; len: 15; CDR3nt: TGCAGTGCTAGAGAAAACAGAATCTCGAACACTGAAGCTTTCTTT; CDR3aa: CSARENRISNTEAFF
abundance: few; j_gene: TRBJ2-1; d_gene: NA; v_gene: TRBV7-9; len: 12; CDR3nt: TGTGCCAGCAGCGCCGGTCGAGGTGAGCAGTTCTTC; CDR3aa: CASSAGRGEQFF
abundance: many; j_gene: TRBJ2-3; d_gene: NA; v_gene: TRBV9; len: 14; CDR3nt: TGTGCCAGCAGCGTAGAAGGGACAACAGATACGCAGTATTTT; CDR3aa: CASSVEGTTDTQYF
abundance: many; j_gene: TRBJ2-3; d_gene: NA; v_gene: TRBV3-1; len: 16; CDR3nt: TGTGCCAGCAGCTCCCACCGGGGGGCCGGCACAGATACGCAGTATTTT; CDR3aa: CASSSHRGAGTDTQYF
abundance: many; j_gene: TRBJ1-1; d_gene: TRBD1; v_gene: TRBV11-1; len: 17; CDR3nt: TGTGCCAGCAGCCTTAGAGCCACCACAGGGGAAGACACTGAAGCTTTCTTT; CDR3aa: CASSLRATTGEDTEAFF
abundance: many; j_gene: TRBJ2-1; d_gene: TRBD2; v_gene: TRBV7-9; len: 15; CDR3nt: TGTGCCAGCAGCTTAGCTGGCGGGGGGACTAATGAGCAGTTCTTC; CDR3aa: CASSLAGGGTNEQFF
abundance: many; j_gene: TRBJ1-5; d_gene: NA; v_gene: TRBV20-1; len: 15; CDR3nt: TGCAGTGCTAGAGACACAGCGAGTAGCAATCAGCCCCAGCATTTT; CDR3aa: CSARDTASSNQPQHF
abundance: NA; j_gene: TRBJ2-1; d_gene: NA; v_gene: TRBV7-2; len: 12; CDR3nt: TGTGCCAGCAGACGAATCGGGGGTGAGCAGTTCTTC; CDR3aa: CASRRIGGEQFF
abundance: NA; j_gene: TRBJ1-2; d_gene: TRBD1; v_gene: TRBV2; len: 15; CDR3nt: TGTGCCAGCAGTGACCGGGCAGGGGGCAACTTTGGCTACACCTTC; CDR3aa: CASSDRAGGNFGYTF
abundance: many; j_gene: TRBJ1-1; d_gene: NA; v_gene: TRBV12-3/TRBV12-4; len: 12; CDR3nt: TGTGCCAGCAACGGGGGAAGCACTGAAGCTTTCTTT; CDR3aa: CASNGGSTEAFF
abundance: many; j_gene: TRBJ2-2; d_gene: NA; v_gene: TRBV6-5; len: 15; CDR3nt: TGTGCCAGCAGCTGGGACCGACTACCCACCGGGGAGCTGTTTTTT; CDR3aa: CASSWDRLPTGELFF
abundance: few; j_gene: TRBJ1-5; d_gene: TRBD1; v_gene: TRBV18; len: 14; CDR3nt: TGTGCCAGCTCACAGGGGACAGCTAATCAGCCCCAGCATTTT; CDR3aa: CASSQGTANQPQHF
abundance: NA; j_gene: TRBJ2-7; d_gene: TRBD2; v_gene: TRBV6-2/TRBV6-3; len: 14; CDR3nt: TGTGCCAGCAACCTCGGGACTAGCGGGGGAGAGCAGTACTTC; CDR3aa: CASNLGTSGGEQYF